This T cell receptor (beta chain) appears in the sequencing data of a study of CD8 T cells in Susac syndrome. This CDR3 comprises 14 residues. Deletions cut 0 bases from V and 8 bases from J, with 14 bases between. Looked up from germline, CDR1 is SGDLS and CDR2 is YYNGEE. This clonotype was counted only a few times. Control patients had untreated stable or active relapsing-remitting multiple sclerosis by revised McDonald criteria. It was with random hexamers that roughly 0.5 to 1 ug RNA was reverse transcribed. TCRdb processed the immunoSEQ multiplex PCR reads anew with MiXCR; each CDR3 protein has one entry. The repertoire has more than 65,000 distinct CDR3 sequences, around 95% of them found once; the top ten carry 0.56%.

The clonotype was recovered from a human donor with multiple sclerosis. V usage is TRBV9 and J usage is TRBJ1-2; D gene uncertain. Sequenced sample: CD8+ T cells from PBMCs. CDR3 nucleotides: TGTGCCAGCAGCGTAGCATTGTCGGGAGGAGGCTACACCTTC. The encoded protein is CASSVALSGGGYTF.